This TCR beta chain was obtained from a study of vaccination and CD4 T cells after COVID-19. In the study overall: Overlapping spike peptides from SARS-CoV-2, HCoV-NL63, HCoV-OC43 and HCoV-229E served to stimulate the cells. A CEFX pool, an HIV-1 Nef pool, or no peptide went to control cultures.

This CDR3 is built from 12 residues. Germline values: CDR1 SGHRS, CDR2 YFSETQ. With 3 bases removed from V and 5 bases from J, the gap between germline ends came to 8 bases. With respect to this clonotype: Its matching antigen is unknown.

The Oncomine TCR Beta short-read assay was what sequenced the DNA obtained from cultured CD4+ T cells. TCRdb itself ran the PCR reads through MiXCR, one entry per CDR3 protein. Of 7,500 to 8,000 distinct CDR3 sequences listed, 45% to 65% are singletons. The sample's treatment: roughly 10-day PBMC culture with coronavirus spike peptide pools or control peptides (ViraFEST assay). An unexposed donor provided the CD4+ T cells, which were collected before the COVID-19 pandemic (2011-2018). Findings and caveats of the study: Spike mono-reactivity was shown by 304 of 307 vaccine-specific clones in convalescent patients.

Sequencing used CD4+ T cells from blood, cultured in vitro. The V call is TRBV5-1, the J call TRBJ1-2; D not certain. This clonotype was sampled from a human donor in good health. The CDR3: CASSSDAYGYTF. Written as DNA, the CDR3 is TGCGCCAGCAGCTCTGACGCATATGGCTACACCTTC.